Given below is one T cell receptor (beta chain) in context. Its specificity is unknown. This sample is drawn from a study of cytomegalovirus exposure and HLA in healthy donors. Study-level points and caveats: In vitro assays verified that three CMV-associated chains recognized CMV antigens specifically.

Germline CDR1 MNHNS, CDR2 SASEGT. V was shortened by 3 bases and J by 3 bases, with 8 bases between the two germline ends. The CDR3 is made up of 13 amino acids. Primers: 60 Vbeta forward and 13 Jbeta reverse. Using immunoSEQ multiplex PCR, the repertoire was profiled, and TCRdb retains in-frame clones only, with some absent. The sample has 140,000 or so clones, roughly 65% seen once. The chain is built from TRBV6-1 and TRBJ1-2; a weak D match, TRBD1 (5 bases). The source is a young woman in good health and CMV-seronegative. Sequencing was performed on PBMCs. CDR3 loop: CASSDPGDYGYTF. CDR3 nucleotide sequence: TGTGCCAGCAGTGACCCGGGGGACTATGGCTACACCTTC.